The rows below give T cell receptor beta chains drawn from one sample of a study of blood T cell repertoires in COVID-19. Data came from immunoSEQ multiplex PCR; TCRdb stores just in-frame clones and leaves some out. The profile covers around 330,000 clones, with around 86% appearing a single time and approximately 5% taken by the ten largest. The sequenced sample consisted of PBMCs or T cells enriched from blood (not recorded which). These receptors all stem from a man aged 60 to 69 who had recovered from COVID-19. The CDR3 runs from the conserved cysteine through the conserved F or W. Each record gives: V gene, clone size, D gene, J gene, CDR3 protein, CDR3 DNA. D genes are given only for firm matches. Size tells how often a clone was seen (once, few, many) or the class of an expanded clone, and some rows leave it out.

>TRBV19|.|TRBD1|TRBJ1-2
CASSLEGTGAKNYGYTF
TGTGCCAGTAGTTTGGAGGGGACAGGGGCCAAAAACTATGGCTACACCTTC
>TRBV7-8|.|.|TRBJ1-2
CASSRGGRADYGYTF
TGTGCCAGCAGCCGAGGCGGCAGGGCGGACTATGGCTACACCTTC
>TRBV4-1|.|TRBD2|TRBJ2-7
CASSPWGGGSSYEQYF
TGCGCCAGCAGCCCATGGGGGGGAGGGAGTTCCTACGAGCAGTACTTC
>TRBV5-4|once|TRBD2|TRBJ2-7
CASSFGTSGSREQYF
TGTGCCAGCAGCTTTGGGACTAGCGGGAGTAGAGAGCAGTACTTC
>TRBV28|.|TRBD1|TRBJ2-5
CASSLSPPGTGKETQYF
TGTGCCAGCAGTTTATCCCCCCCCGGGACAGGAAAAGAGACCCAGTACTTC
>TRBV28|once|.|TRBJ1-4
CASMQTGTGGEKLFF
TGTGCCAGCATGCAAACCGGGACGGGAGGGGAAAAACTGTTTTTT
>TRBV9|once|TRBD1|TRBJ1-1
CASSVGDRRMDTEAFF
TGTGCCAGCAGCGTAGGGGACAGGAGAATGGACACTGAAGCTTTCTTT
>TRBV2|.|.|TRBJ1-1
CASILVGGENTEAFF
.
>TRBV7-3|.|.|TRBJ1-6
CASSLRSPGLNSPLHF
TGTGCCAGCAGCTTAAGGTCGCCAGGGCTGAATTCACCCCTCCACTTT
>TRBV6-2/TRBV6-3|.|.|TRBJ2-1
CASSTEGFLNEQFF
TGTGCCAGCAGTACAGAAGGTTTTCTTAATGAGCAGTTCTTC
>TRBV2|.|.|TRBJ1-1
CASTGDRRRTEAFF
TGTGCCAGCACCGGAGACAGGAGGCGAACTGAAGCTTTCTTT
>TRBV19|.|.|TRBJ2-3
CASSLGGPSTDTQYF
TGTGCCAGTAGTTTGGGGGGGCCCTCCACAGATACGCAGTATTTT
>TRBV27|.|.|TRBJ1-3
CASSLSGGWSGNTIYF
TGTGCCAGCAGTTTATCGGGGGGTTGGTCTGGAAACACCATATATTTT
>TRBV5-4|.|TRBD1|TRBJ1-1
CASSPGQGNTEAFF
TGTGCCAGCAGCCCAGGACAGGGGAACACTGAAGCTTTCTTT
>TRBV13|.|TRBD1|TRBJ1-6
CASSFNRGNSPLHF
TGTGCCAGCAGCTTCAACAGGGGTAATTCACCCCTCCACTTT
>TRBV5-8|.|TRBD2|TRBJ2-1
CASSLLAGGQDNEQFF
TGTGCCAGCAGCTTGCTAGCGGGAGGACAAGACAATGAGCAGTTCTTC
>TRBV9|.|TRBD2|TRBJ2-7
CASSVDLAGPREQYF
TGTGCCAGCAGCGTAGACCTAGCGGGACCACGTGAGCAGTACTTC
>TRBV9|.|.|TRBJ1-2
CASSADRIYGYTF
TGTGCCAGCAGCGCGGACAGAATCTATGGCTACACCTTC